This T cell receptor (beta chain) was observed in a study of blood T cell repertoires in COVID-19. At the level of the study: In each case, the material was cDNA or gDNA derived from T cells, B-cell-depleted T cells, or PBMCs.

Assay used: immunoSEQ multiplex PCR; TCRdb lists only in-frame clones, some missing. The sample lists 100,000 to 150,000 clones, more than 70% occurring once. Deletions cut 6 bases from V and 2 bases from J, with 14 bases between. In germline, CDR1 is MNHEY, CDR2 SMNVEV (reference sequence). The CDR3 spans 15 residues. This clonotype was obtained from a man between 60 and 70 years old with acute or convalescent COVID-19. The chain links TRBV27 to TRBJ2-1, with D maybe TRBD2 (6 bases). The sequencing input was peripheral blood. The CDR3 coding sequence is TGTGCCAGCAGGCCCCGGGACTTTACCTACAATGAGCAGTTCTTC. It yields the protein CASRPRDFTYNEQFF.